The 5 T cell receptor beta chains in this list originate from one sample, sequenced in a study of blood T cell repertoires in COVID-19. Only in-frame clones appear in the TCRdb table, and some are missing; sequencing was by immunoSEQ multiplex PCR. Of about 250,000 clones detected, 65% to 90% appear once; the ten largest clones hold roughly 4.6%. Input material: peripheral blood. These receptors all stem from a man aged 45-65 years with active or convalescent COVID-19.

The CDR3 DNA reads as TGTGCCAGCAGCGGACAGATAAATCAGCCCCAGCATTTT. This sequence encodes CASSGQINQPQHF. This rearrangement joins TRBV6-5 to TRBJ1-5; D may be TRBD1 (6 bases). Germline CDR1 reads MNHEY; CDR2 reads SVGAGI. The germline V and J ends were trimmed by 6 bases and 4 bases, with 10 bases remaining between them. The CDR3 has 13 amino acids.

J is TRBJ1-2 and V is TRBV6-5; D unclear. CDR1 is MNHEY, CDR2 SVGAGI, per germline. The length of the CDR3 is 16 residues. The V gene lost 4 bases and the J gene lost 2 bases, with 17 bases spanning the gap. In DNA, the CDR3 is TGTGCCAGCAGTTCGATCCGGAACCGGGAGAACTATGGCTACACCTTC. It encodes CASSSIRNRENYGYTF.

CDR3 DNA: TGTGCCAGCATGGCCGGAGCCTCCTCCTACGAGCAGTACTTC. It yields the protein CASMAGASSYEQYF. The chain couples TRBV7-8 to TRBJ2-7; D gene ambiguous. The ends were cut back, 7 bases at V and 0 bases at J, with 13 bases in the middle. The germline V gene encodes CDR1 SGHVS and CDR2 FQNEAQ. This CDR3 region has 14 residues.

The chain combines TRBV3-1 (or the pseudogene TRBV3-2) with TRBJ2-6, with 8 bases fitting TRBD1. With 2 bases clipped from V and 0 bases from J, the junction kept 6 bases outside the gene matches. The CDR3 consists of 18 residues. Germline V gene lookup returns CDR1 LGHDT and CDR2 YNNKEL (reference sequence). The CDR3 loop reads CASSQPGQGSSGANVLTF. In nucleotides, the CDR3 is TGTGCCAGCAGCCAACCCGGACAGGGAAGCTCTGGGGCCAACGTCCTGACTTTC.

The chain joins TRBV3-1 (or the pseudogene TRBV3-2) to TRBJ1-1, with D maybe TRBD1 (6 bases). From germline, CDR1 is LGHDT and CDR2 YNNKEL (reference sequence). CDR3 length equals 13 residues. V was clipped by 3 bases and J by 3 bases, with 8 bases between them. The CDR3 nucleotides read TGTGCCAGCAGCCATGAGGGGGACACTGAAGCTTTCTTT. Amino acid sequence: CASSHEGDTEAFF.